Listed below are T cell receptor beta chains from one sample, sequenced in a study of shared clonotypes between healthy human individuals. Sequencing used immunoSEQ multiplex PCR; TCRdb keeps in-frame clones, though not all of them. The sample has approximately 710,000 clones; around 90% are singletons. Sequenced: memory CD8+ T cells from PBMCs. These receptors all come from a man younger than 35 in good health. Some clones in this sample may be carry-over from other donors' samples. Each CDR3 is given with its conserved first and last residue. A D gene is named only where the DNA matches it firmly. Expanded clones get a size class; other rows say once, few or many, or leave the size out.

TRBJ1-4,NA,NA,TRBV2,CASSERSRGEKLFF,TGTGCCAGCAGTGAAAGGTCAAGAGGAGAAAAACTGTTTTTT
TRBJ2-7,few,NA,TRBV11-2,CASSLFSGTGTYEQYF,TGTGCCAGCAGCTTATTTTCCGGGACGGGGACCTACGAGCAGTACTTC
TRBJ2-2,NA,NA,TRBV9,CASSVLTGELFF,TGTGCCAGCAGCGTTTTAACCGGGGAGCTGTTTTTT
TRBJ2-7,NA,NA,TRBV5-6,CASSPRWRDLGEQYF,TGTGCCAGCAGCCCACGATGGCGAGACCTCGGGGAGCAGTACTTC
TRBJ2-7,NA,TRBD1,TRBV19,CASGQARRGVYF,TGTGCCAGCGGACAGGCGAGAAGAGGAGTGTACTTC
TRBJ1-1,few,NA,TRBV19,CASSTVWKDTEAFF,TGTGCCAGTAGTACTGTGTGGAAAGACACTGAAGCTTTCTTT
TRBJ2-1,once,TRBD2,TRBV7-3,CASSLMLAGSNEQFF,TGTGCCAGCAGCTTAATGCTAGCGGGATCGAATGAGCAGTTCTTC
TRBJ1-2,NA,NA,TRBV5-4,CASSGGGREGDYGYTF,TGTGCCAGCAGCGGGGGGGGCAGGGAAGGAGACTATGGCTACACCTTC
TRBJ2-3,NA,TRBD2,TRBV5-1,CASSFRTSGSTDTQYF,TGCGCCAGCAGCTTTCGAACTAGCGGAAGCACAGATACGCAGTATTTT
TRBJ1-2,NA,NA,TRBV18,CASSPAPQGGYTF,TGTGCCAGCTCACCCGCACCCCAGGGAGGCTACACCTTC
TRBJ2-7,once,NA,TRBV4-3,CASSQEGAGHYEQYF,TGCGCCAGCAGCCAAGAAGGGGCGGGCCACTACGAGCAGTACTTC
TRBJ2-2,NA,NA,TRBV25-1,CASSEFEARETGELFF,TGTGCCAGCAGTGAGTTCGAAGCGAGAGAAACCGGGGAGCTGTTTTTT
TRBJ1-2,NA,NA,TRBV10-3,CAISGTENYGYTF,TGTGCCATCAGTGGGACAGAGAACTATGGCTACACCTTC
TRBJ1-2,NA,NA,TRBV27,CASSLSYGGGNYGYTF,TGTGCCAGCAGTTTATCATATGGGGGAGGGAACTATGGCTACACCTTC
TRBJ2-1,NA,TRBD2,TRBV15,CATSYTGTSGNNEQFF,TGTGCCACCAGCTACACCGGGACTAGCGGGAACAATGAGCAGTTCTTC
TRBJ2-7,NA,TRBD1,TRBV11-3,CASSGGQGGHEQYF,TGTGCCAGCAGCGGTGGACAGGGCGGGCACGAGCAGTACTTC
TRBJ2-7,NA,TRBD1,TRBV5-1,CASSLGGTGIYEQYF,TGCGCCAGCAGCCTGGGCGGGACAGGGATCTACGAGCAGTACTTC
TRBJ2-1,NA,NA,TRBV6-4,CASSEIAGFSYNEQFF,TGTGCCAGCAGTGAGATCGCGGGATTCTCCTACAATGAGCAGTTCTTC
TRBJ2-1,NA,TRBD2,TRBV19,CASSPGTSGHARAYNEQFF,TGTGCCAGTAGTCCAGGGACTAGCGGTCACGCCAGGGCCTACAATGAGCAGTTCTTC
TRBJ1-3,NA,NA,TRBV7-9,CASSSGQYSGNTIYF,TGTGCCAGCAGCTCAGGACAGTACTCTGGAAACACCATATATTTT
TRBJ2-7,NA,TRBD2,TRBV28,CASSLKPPGLAGAYEQYF,TGTGCCAGCAGTTTAAAGCCCCCAGGGCTAGCGGGAGCCTACGAGCAGTACTTC
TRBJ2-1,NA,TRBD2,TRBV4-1,CASSQDAAGVEQFF,TGCGCCAGCAGCCAAGACGCAGCGGGAGTTGAGCAGTTCTTC
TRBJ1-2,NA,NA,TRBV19,CASSIRGHGYTF,TGTGCCAGTAGTATTCGGGGACATGGCTACACCTTC
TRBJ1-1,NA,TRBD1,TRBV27,CASSRRGARTEAFF,TGTGCCAGCAGTCGCAGGGGGGCAAGGACTGAAGCTTTCTTT
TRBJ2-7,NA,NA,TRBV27,CASSPSPGGTLYEQYF,TGTGCCAGCAGCCCTTCCCCGGGTGGGACCCTCTACGAGCAGTACTTC
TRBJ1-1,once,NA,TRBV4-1,CASSQDGQGRRNTEAFF,TGCGCCAGCAGCCAAGACGGCCAGGGACGGAGGAACACTGAAGCTTTCTTT
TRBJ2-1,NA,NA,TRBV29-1,CSVGGLASYEQFF,TGCAGCGTTGGTGGTCTAGCGTCCTATGAGCAGTTCTTC
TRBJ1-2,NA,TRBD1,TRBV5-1,CASSSTGTGGSLYGYTF,TGCGCCAGCAGCTCAACCGGGACAGGGGGCAGCCTCTATGGCTACACCTTC
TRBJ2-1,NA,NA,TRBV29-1,CSVEVLPTSFRDEQFF,TGCAGCGTTGAGGTTTTACCCACCTCTTTCAGGGATGAGCAGTTCTTC
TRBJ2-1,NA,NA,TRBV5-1,CASSTEALGEENDNEQFF,TGCGCCAGCAGCACCGAAGCGTTAGGGGAGGAGAACGACAATGAGCAGTTCTTC
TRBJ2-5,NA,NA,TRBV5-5,CASSSWDSGETQYF,TGTGCCAGCAGCTCTTGGGACAGCGGGGAGACCCAGTACTTC
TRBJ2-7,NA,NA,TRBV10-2,CASSAPGLPNHEQYF,TGCGCCAGCAGTGCCCCGGGACTGCCGAACCACGAGCAGTACTTC
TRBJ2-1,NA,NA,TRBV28,CASRPTRDAYNEQFF,TGTGCCAGCAGACCAACGAGGGACGCCTACAATGAGCAGTTCTTC
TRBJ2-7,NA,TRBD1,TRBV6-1,CASSPPGQGANEQYF,TGTGCCAGCAGTCCTCCGGGACAGGGGGCGAACGAGCAGTACTTC
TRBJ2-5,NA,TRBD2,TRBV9,CASSSDSGRGETQYF,TGTGCCAGCAGCTCCGATAGCGGGAGGGGTGAGACCCAGTACTTC
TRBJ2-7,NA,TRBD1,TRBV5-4,CASSLGDRSSYEQYF,TGTGCCAGCAGCTTAGGGGACAGGAGCTCCTACGAGCAGTACTTC
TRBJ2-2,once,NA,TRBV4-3,CASRYGTNTGELFF,TGCGCCAGCAGGTACGGAACGAACACCGGGGAGCTGTTTTTT
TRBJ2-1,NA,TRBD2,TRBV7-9,CASSSGRGRGNNEQFF,TGTGCCAGCAGCTCTGGTCGAGGGAGGGGAAACAATGAGCAGTTCTTC
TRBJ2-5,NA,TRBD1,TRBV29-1,CSVRDSPYQETQYF,TGCAGCGTACGGGACAGCCCGTACCAAGAGACCCAGTACTTC
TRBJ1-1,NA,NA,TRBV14,CASTTGRNTEAFF,TGTGCCAGCACCACAGGGCGGAACACTGAAGCTTTCTTT
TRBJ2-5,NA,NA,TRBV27,CASSFGVGQETQYF,TGTGCCAGCAGTTTTGGCGTGGGACAAGAGACCCAGTACTTC
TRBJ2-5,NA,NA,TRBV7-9,CASSPQGGGETQYF,TGTGCCAGCAGCCCACAGGGAGGAGGGGAGACCCAGTACTTC
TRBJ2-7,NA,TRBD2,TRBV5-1,CASSLVAGGVEQYF,TGCGCCAGCAGCTTGGTTGCGGGAGGGGTGGAGCAGTACTTC
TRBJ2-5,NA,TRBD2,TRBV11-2,CASSLVGLPGETQYF,TGTGCCAGCAGCTTAGTGGGACTACCTGGGGAGACCCAGTACTTC
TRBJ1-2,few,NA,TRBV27,CASSSGRTGGYTF,TGTGCCAGCAGTTCCGGCCGGACGGGAGGCTACACCTTC
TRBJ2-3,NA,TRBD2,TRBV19,CASRGPRRSGRRDTQYF,TGTGCCAGTAGAGGGCCCCGGCGTAGCGGGAGGCGGGATACGCAGTATTTT
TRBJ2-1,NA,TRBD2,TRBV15,CATSREKGLAGTHNEQFF,TGTGCCACCAGCAGGGAAAAGGGACTAGCGGGCACCCACAATGAGCAGTTCTTC
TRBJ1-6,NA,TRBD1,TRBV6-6,CASSHRTGRNSPLHF,TGTGCCAGCAGTCACCGGACAGGGCGGAATTCACCCCTCCACTTT
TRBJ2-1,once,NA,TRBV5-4,CASSLPQVEQFF,TGTGCCAGCAGCTTACCACAGGTAGAGCAGTTCTTC
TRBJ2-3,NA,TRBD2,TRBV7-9,CASSLGGSGTDTQYF,TGTGCCAGCAGCTTAGGCGGGAGTGGGACAGATACGCAGTATTTT
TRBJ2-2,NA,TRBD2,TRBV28,CASSLGTSGTGELFF,TGTGCCAGCAGTTTGGGGACTAGCGGCACCGGGGAGCTGTTTTTT
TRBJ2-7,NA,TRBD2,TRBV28,CASSEGLASLYEQYF,TGTGCCAGCAGCGAAGGACTAGCTTCACTCTACGAGCAGTACTTC
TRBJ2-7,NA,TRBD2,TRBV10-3,CAISEARRREGLRLSYEQYF,TGTGCCATCAGTGAGGCACGAAGGCGGGAGGGCCTTAGGTTATCCTACGAGCAGTACTTC
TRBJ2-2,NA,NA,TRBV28,CASSLSVGRAGELFF,TGTGCCAGCAGTTTATCGGTTGGCCGGGCCGGGGAGCTGTTTTTT
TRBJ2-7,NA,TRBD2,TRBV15,CATSRDLTSGPYEQYF,TGTGCCACCAGCAGAGATCTTACTAGCGGGCCCTACGAGCAGTACTTC